Presented here are 3 T cell receptor beta chains from one specimen sequenced in a study of identical twins. In TCRdb, the 5' RACE reads were re-called with MiXCR into one record per CDR3 protein. The table shows about 920,000 distinct CDR3 sequences, with roughly 12% occurring only once. These data were also reused for a study on yellow fever vaccine responses in identical twins.

Sample: PBMCs. Receptors were obtained from a woman younger than 35 in good health.

This clonotype has just a few counts. V usage is TRBV5-1 and J usage is TRBJ1-2; D not certain. Germline assignment: CDR1 SGHRS and CDR2 YFSETQ. The V end lost 0 bases, the J end lost 7 bases, and 13 bases lay between the germline ends. The CDR3 sequence is 14 residues long. CDR3 coding DNA: TGCGCCAGCAGCTTGGCTGTTGATCCGGTTGGCTACACCTTC. This sequence encodes CASSLAVDPVGYTF.

This chain links TRBV4-1 with TRBJ2-7; 7 bases fit TRBD2. The germline CDR1 and CDR2 sequences are MGHRA and YSYEKL. V lost 1 base, J lost 2 bases, and 5 bases stayed unmatched. The CDR3 runs to 15 residues. The CDR3 sequence is CASSQVLAATYEQYF. Here the CDR3 DNA reads TGCGCCAGCAGCCAAGTCCTAGCGGCCACCTACGAGCAGTACTTC.

The rearrangement joins TRBV7-9 to TRBJ2-1, with 10 positions matching TRBD1. The CDR3 has 15 residues. V lost 5 bases, J lost 9 bases, and 10 bases stayed unmatched. Germline CDR1 SEHNR, CDR2 FQNEAQ (reference sequence). The CDR3 DNA is TGTGCCAGCAGCCCGCGGGACAGGGGATCCGTTGAGCAGTTCTTC. Translating gives CASSPRDRGSVEQFF.